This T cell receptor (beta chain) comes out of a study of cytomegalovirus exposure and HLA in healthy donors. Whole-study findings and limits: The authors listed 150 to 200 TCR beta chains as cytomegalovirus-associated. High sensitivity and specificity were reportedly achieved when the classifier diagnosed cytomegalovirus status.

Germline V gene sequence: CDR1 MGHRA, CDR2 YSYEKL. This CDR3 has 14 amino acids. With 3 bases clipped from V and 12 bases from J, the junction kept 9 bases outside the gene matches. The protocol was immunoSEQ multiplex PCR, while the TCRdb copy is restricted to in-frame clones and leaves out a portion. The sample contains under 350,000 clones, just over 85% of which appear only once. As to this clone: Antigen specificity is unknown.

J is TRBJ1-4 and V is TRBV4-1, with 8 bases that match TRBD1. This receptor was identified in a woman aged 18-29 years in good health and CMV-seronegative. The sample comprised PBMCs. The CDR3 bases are TGCGCCAGCAGCCAGACGGACAGGGTATTGGAACTGTTTTTT. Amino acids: CASSQTDRVLELFF.